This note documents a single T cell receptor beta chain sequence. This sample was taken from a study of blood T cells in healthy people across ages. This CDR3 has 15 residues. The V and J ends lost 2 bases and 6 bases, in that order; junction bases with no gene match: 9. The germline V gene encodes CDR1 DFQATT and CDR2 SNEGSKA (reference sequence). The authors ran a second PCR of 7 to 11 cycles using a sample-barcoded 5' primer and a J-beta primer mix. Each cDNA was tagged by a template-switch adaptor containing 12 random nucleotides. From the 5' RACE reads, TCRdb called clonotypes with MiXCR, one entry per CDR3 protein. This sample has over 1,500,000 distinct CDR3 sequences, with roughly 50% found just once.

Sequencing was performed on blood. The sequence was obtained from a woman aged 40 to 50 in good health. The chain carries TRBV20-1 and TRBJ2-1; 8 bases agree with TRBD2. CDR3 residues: CSARSERELINEQFF. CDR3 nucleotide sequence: TGCAGTGCTAGATCCGAGCGGGAGCTTATCAATGAGCAGTTCTTC.